This T cell receptor beta chain was captured in a study of cytomegalovirus exposure and HLA in healthy donors. On the study more broadly: In an earlier analysis, around 100 million unique TCR beta sequences were found from 150 million to 200 million T cells.

Worth noting for this clone: Its cognate antigen is unknown.

This PCR relied on a set of 60 Vbeta primers and 13 Jbeta primers. Only in-frame clones appear in the TCRdb table, and some are missing; sequencing was by immunoSEQ multiplex PCR. The table records 90,000 to 150,000 clones, approximately 80% of them present only once. Notes on the study in general: Using a false discovery rate of 0.05, a later analysis showed that approximately 17,000 TCR beta sequences were associated with HLA alleles. A classifier reportedly called cytomegalovirus status with high sensitivity and specificity. Earlier analysis found most TCR beta V segments productive about 90% or about 30% of the time.

The CDR3 runs to 15 residues. Germline V gene data show CDR1 as SGHVS and CDR2 as FNYEAQ. Trimming took off 0 bases at V and 0 bases at J, with 6 bases between the two ends. This clonotype was sampled from a man in his forties or fifties in good health and CMV-seronegative. The material sequenced was PBMCs. The chain links TRBV7-6 to TRBJ1-3, with no clear D. The DNA for the CDR3 is TGTGCCAGCAGCTTAGCGCCGGGCTCTGGAAACACCATATATTTT. Translating gives CASSLAPGSGNTIYF.